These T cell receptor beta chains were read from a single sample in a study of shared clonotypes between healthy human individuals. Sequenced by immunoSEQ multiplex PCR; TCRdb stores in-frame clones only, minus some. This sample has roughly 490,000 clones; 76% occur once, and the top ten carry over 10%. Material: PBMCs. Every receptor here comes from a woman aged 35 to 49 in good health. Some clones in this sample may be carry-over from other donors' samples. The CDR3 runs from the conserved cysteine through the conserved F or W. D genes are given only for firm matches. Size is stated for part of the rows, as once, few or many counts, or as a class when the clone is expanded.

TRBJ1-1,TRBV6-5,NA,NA,TGTGCCAGCAGTTACGGCGGACAGCTGAACACTGAAGCTTTCTTT,CASSYGGQLNTEAFF
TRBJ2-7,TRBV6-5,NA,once,TGTGCCAGCAGTGCAGGCTCCTACGAGCAGTACTTC,CASSAGSYEQYF
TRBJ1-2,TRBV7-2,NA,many,TGTGCCAGCAGGGGCGACTCCAACTATGGCTACACCTTC,CASRGDSNYGYTF
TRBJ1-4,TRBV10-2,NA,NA,TGCGCCAGCAGTGAGTCGTTGGGGGGATCAAATGAAAAACTGTTTTTT,CASSESLGGSNEKLFF
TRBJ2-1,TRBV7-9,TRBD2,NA,TGTGCCAGCAAACTAGCGGGAGTACCCGATGAGCAGTTCTTC,CASKLAGVPDEQFF
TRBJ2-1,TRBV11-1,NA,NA,TGTGCCAGCAGCTTAGTGAGAGGGAACGATGAGCAGTTCTTC,CASSLVRGNDEQFF
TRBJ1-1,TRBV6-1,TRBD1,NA,TGTGCCAGCAGTAAGGGACAGGGGAACACTGAAGCTTTCTTT,CASSKGQGNTEAFF
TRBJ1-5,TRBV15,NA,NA,TGTGCCACCAGCAGAGGGGCAGTCTATAGCAATCAGCCCCAGCATTTT,CATSRGAVYSNQPQHF
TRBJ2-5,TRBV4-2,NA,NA,TGTGCCAGCAGCCAAGGACCGAGATTCCAAGAGACCCAGTACTTC,CASSQGPRFQETQYF
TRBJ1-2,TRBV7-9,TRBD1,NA,TGTGCCAGCAGTCAACTAGGCGGGACAGGACTCTATGGCTACACCTTC,CASSQLGGTGLYGYTF
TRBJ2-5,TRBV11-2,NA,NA,TGTGCCAGCAGCTTAGTCGCGACCCCAAGGGAGACCCAGTACTTC,CASSLVATPRETQYF
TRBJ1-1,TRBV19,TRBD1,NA,TGTGCCAGTAGTATATTACAGGGGGCGGTCACTGAAGCTTTCTTT,CASSILQGAVTEAFF
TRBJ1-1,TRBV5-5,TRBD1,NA,TGTGCCAGCAGCTTGCAGGGGGCGGACACTGAAGCTTTCTTT,CASSLQGADTEAFF
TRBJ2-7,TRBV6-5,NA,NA,TGTGCCAGCAGTTACTCTGGAGGACTCCCCTACGAGCAGTACTTC,CASSYSGGLPYEQYF
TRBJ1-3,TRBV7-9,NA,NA,TGTGCCAGCAGCTTAGGCGGGACGGCTGGAAACACCATATATTTT,CASSLGGTAGNTIYF
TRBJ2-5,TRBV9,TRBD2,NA,TGTGCCAGCAGCGTAGGCGGGAGGGCCGCTGAGACCCAGTACTTC,CASSVGGRAAETQYF
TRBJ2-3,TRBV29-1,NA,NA,TGCAGCGTTGACGACAAGACAGATACGCAGTATTTT,CSVDDKTDTQYF
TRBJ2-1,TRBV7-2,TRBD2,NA,TGTGCCAGCAGCTACGGACTAGCGGGAAGGAATGAGCAGTTCTTC,CASSYGLAGRNEQFF
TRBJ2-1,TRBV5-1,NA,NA,TGCGCCAGCAGCTTGGCCTTAGCGACAGGCAATGAGCAGTTCTTC,CASSLALATGNEQFF
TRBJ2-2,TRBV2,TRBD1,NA,TGTGCCAGCAGTGAAATAGGGGGCGACACCGGGGAGCTGTTTTTT,CASSEIGGDTGELFF
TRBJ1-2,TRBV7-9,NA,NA,TGTGCCAGCAGCTTAGCGGTACAGAACTATGGCTACACCTTC,CASSLAVQNYGYTF
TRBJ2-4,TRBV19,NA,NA,TGTGCCAGTAGTATAGGCCTCGACCCGGGCACAAACATTCAGTACTTC,CASSIGLDPGTNIQYF
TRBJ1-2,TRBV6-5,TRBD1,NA,TGTGCCAGCAGTTACCTAGGACAGGGAAGTGGCTACACCTTC,CASSYLGQGSGYTF
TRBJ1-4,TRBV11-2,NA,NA,TGTGCCAGCAGCCCCCGATCAGTCGGTGAAAAACTGTTTTTT,CASSPRSVGEKLFF
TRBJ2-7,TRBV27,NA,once,TGTGCCAGCAGTCGTAGACAGAGAGCCTCCTACGAGCAGTACTTC,CASSRRQRASYEQYF
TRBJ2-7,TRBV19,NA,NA,TGTGCCAGTATGAAGTCCCTGGGGACCGGTGGCGAGCAGTACTTC,CASMKSLGTGGEQYF
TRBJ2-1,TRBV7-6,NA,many,TGTGCCAGCAGCCCTGGGAATCAAAACTACAATGAGCAGTTCTTC,CASSPGNQNYNEQFF
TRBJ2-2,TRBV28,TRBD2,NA,TGTGCCAGCAGCCTAGCGGGAGGGCCAGTAGGGAACACCGGGGAGCTGTTTTTT,CASSLAGGPVGNTGELFF
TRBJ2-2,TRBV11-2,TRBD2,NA,TGTGCCAGCAGCTTAGTAGCGGGAGGTGACACCGGGGAGCTGTTTTTT,CASSLVAGGDTGELFF
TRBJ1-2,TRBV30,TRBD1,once,TGTGCCTGGAGTGCAATGACAGGGGCTGGTGACTATGGCTACACCTTC,CAWSAMTGAGDYGYTF
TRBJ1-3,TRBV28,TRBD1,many,TGTGCCAGCAGTGACGGGACAGGACGTGGAAACACCATATATTTT,CASSDGTGRGNTIYF
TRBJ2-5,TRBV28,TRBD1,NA,TGTGCCAGCACCATACGACAGGGAGAGACCCAGTACTTC,CASTIRQGETQYF
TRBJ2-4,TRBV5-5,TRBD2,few,TGTGCCAGCAGCCCCCGCGGGGGGGAGATAGCCAAAAACATTCAGTACTTC,CASSPRGGEIAKNIQYF
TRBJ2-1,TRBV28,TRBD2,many,TGTGCCAGCAGTTTATTCCTAAGCGGGATCAACCATGAGCAGTTCTTC,CASSLFLSGINHEQFF
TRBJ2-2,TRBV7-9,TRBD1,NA,TGTGCCAGCAGCCCACTCCCCGGGACAGGGAACACCGGGGAGCTGTTTTTT,CASSPLPGTGNTGELFF
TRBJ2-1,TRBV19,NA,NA,TGTGCCAGTAGTACCCCGGGACTTGACTACAATGAGCAGTTCTTC,CASSTPGLDYNEQFF
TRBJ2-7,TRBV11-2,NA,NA,TGTGCCAGCAGCTTAGGAGTGGCAGGGGCCGAGCAGTACTTC,CASSLGVAGAEQYF
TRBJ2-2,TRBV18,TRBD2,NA,TGTGCCAGCTCACCAACTGGGACTAGCGGGACCGGGGAGCTGTTTTTT,CASSPTGTSGTGELFF
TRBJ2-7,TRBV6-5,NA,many,TGTGCCAGCAGTTACCGCACAGGGCCCCTCCGCTACGAGCAGTACTTC,CASSYRTGPLRYEQYF
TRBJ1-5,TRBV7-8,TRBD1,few,TGTGCCAGCAGCCTCCTCGGGACAGGCTTTGATTCTCAGCCCCAGCATTTT,CASSLLGTGFDSQPQHF
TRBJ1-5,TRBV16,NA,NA,TGTGCCAGCAGCCAAGGGGGCGTCTCGGGAACAAGGGGTTCAAAACAGCCCCAGCATTTT,CASSQGGVSGTRGSKQPQHF
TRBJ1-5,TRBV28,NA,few,TGTGCCAGCAGTTTAGGGCAGAGCAATCAGCCCCAGCATTTT,CASSLGQSNQPQHF
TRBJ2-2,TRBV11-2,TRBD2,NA,TGTGCCAGCAGGAAGGGACTAGCGGGCACCGGGGAGCTGTTTTTT,CASRKGLAGTGELFF
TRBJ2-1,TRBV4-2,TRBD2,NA,TGTGCCAGCAGCCAGGAACCGGGACTAGTACGCCCTAGCTCCTACAATGAGCAGTTCTTC,CASSQEPGLVRPSSYNEQFF
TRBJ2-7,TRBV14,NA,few,TGTGCCAGCAGCCAAGGCAGCTACGAGCAGTACTTC,CASSQGSYEQYF
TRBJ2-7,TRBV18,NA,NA,TGTGCCAGCTCACCAAGGGCAGGCAACAACTACGAGCAGTACTTC,CASSPRAGNNYEQYF
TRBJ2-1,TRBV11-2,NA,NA,TGTGCCAGCAGCTTAGCTGGGACCAGTAATGAGCAGTTCTTC,CASSLAGTSNEQFF
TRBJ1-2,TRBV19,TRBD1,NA,TGTGCCAGTAGCCTAGGGGGCTCGAACTATGGCTACACCTTC,CASSLGGSNYGYTF
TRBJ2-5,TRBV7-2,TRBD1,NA,TGTGCCAGCAGTCCCGGACAGGGGGCTGGAGAGACCCAGTACTTC,CASSPGQGAGETQYF
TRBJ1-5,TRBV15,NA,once,TGTGCCACCAGCAGAGGCGGACAGAATAGCAATCAGCCCCAGCATTTT,CATSRGGQNSNQPQHF
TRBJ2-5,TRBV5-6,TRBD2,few,TGTGCCAGCAGCTTCGCGGGAGAGGGGGAGACCCAGTACTTC,CASSFAGEGETQYF
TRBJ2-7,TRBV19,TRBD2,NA,TGTGCCAGTAGTTGGAGGGAGGGGTACGAGCAGTACTTC,CASSWREGYEQYF
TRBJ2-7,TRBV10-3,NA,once,TGTGCCATCAGTGATAGTCATGGGCAGGGCGCCTACGAGCAGTACTTC,CAISDSHGQGAYEQYF
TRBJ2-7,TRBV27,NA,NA,TGTGCCAGCAGGAGAGGGGTACAGGCAACCTACGAGCAGTACTTC,CASRRGVQATYEQYF
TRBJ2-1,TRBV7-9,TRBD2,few,TGTGCCAGCAGCTTGCTGGCGGGAGGGCATCAGTTCTTC,CASSLLAGGHQFF
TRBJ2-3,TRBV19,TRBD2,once,TGTGCCAGTATCACAAGACTAGCGGGAGAAGGTGGTACGCAGTATTTT,CASITRLAGEGGTQYF
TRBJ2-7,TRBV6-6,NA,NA,TGTGCCAGCAGTCAGGTCGGGACTCCTGTCAACGAGCAGTACTTC,CASSQVGTPVNEQYF
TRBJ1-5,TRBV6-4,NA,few,TGTGCCAGCAGTCCTGAGTTCGGGGAAGGCAATCAGCCCCAGCATTTT,CASSPEFGEGNQPQHF
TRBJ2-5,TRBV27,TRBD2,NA,TGTGCCAGCAGCCCCACCGGGACTAGCGGGAGTGAGACCCAGTACTTC,CASSPTGTSGSETQYF